The T cell receptor beta chain under discussion was sequenced for a study of cytomegalovirus exposure and HLA in healthy donors (dated by TCRdb to 2016 to 2017). For the wider study: An earlier analysis of some 600 of the donors reported approximately 260 Gb of sequence data and 117 million unique TCR beta sequences obtained from about 180 million T cells. The study aimed to test whether cataloging public T cell receptors could reveal signatures of past pathogen exposure. All discovery cohort repertoires had been generated using a single sequencing platform. The genetic ancestry cluster associated with self-reported Caucasian donors included 70% to 85% of the roughly 380 genotyped donors. HLA typing covered class I and class II loci at four-digit resolution. Along with the 666-subject first cohort, a separate validation cohort of over a hundred different subjects was used. To predict cytomegalovirus infection status, the study brought together high-throughput TCR immunosequencing, statistical association of individual TCRs with disease status, and machine learning. The T cell repertoires of several hundred subjects were profiled by immunosequencing and related to cytomegalovirus serostatus. On average, approximately 250,000 unique TCR beta nucleotide sequences were sequenced per donor among a few hundred genotyped donors of the cohort, with roughly a sixth of those sequences being non-productive. Typing coverage varied by locus: about 620-640 donors for A, B, C, DRB1 and DQB1; approximately 500 for DQA1; some 610 for DPA1; around 490 for DPB1. An earlier analysis of 587 of the donors used high-throughput TCR beta sequencing to judge whether each TCR beta V gene segment behaved as functional or pseudogenic. In the later analysis, no new phenotypic data were used to find candidate immune exposures; instead, reliance was placed on TCR beta sequences and their occurrence across donors. Because of strong linkage in the cohort, roughly five DR-DQ haplotypes were treated as single units for association and clustering. A later analysis re-analyzed previously published TCR beta repertoires from roughly 690 donors and added high-resolution HLA genotyping to study TCR occurrence patterns. Donor age, sex, ethnicity and CMV serostatus were compiled alongside the repertoire data. A later genetic analysis took genome-wide SNP genotypes for about 55% of the 666 donors and used that subset as a discovery cohort. Roughly 300 gigabases of sequencing data and around 85 million unique TCR sequences made up an early release that covered 640 HLA-typed donors. General conclusions and limits of the study: Sequencing depth was assumed to be roughly uniform across donors in the presence/absence analyses, though that assumption may not hold. Roughly 17 rarely observed V segments, including chromosome 9 orphons, were excluded from the earlier analysis of a few hundred of the donors because counts were too low. When HLA alleles, especially DR and DQ, strongly co-occurred, attributing TCR associations to individual alleles was difficult. Immune exposure information for the cohort was limited to CMV serostatus. In a later analysis, several top co-occurrence clusters were reported to appear linked to parvovirus B19, influenza, CMV and Epstein-Barr virus. In an earlier analysis of more than 500 of the donors, most TCR beta V segments appeared in productive rearrangements about 87% or about 30% of the time, broadly matching IMGT annotations. A further reported finding was that TCR beta sequences accurately predicted the HLA-A and HLA-B alleles for most subjects in the first cohort. The study listed 164 TCR beta chains as associated with cytomegalovirus. Some IMGT-functional V segments, including TRBV6-2 and TRBV6-3, could not be distinguished by the 87-base-pair reads and were therefore excluded. Most TCR sequences were seen in very few donors, while some public TCRs were found in many individuals. Compared with the roughly 600-donor mean, donors in an Asian-associated ancestry cluster had fewer N-insertions in productive TCRs, according to a later genetic analysis. Because some donors lacked HLA typing at each locus, the association tests relied only on the typed subset. Correlated functional status among segregating V segments might be attributable to linkage disequilibrium, but an unknown experimental factor could not be ruled out. A cluster of highly shared sequence variants was judged likely to represent a technical artifact of the sequencing pipeline. Cytomegalovirus status was reported to be diagnosed by the classifier with high specificity and sensitivity in both the original and validation cohorts. A later genetic analysis associated a missense DCLRE1C variant with V-gene and J-gene trimming of TCR beta chains, and an independent cohort replicated the association. In vitro tests confirmed that three of the cytomegalovirus-associated TCR beta chains recognize cytomegalovirus antigens. Most CMV-associated TCR beta chains appeared to be HLA-restricted in a later analysis, and the HLA associations seemed to be driven largely by CMV exposure. The authors suggested that the approach could potentially be extended to other disease states and immunological phenotypes. In a later analysis, HLA-associated TCR beta chains showed more clonal expansion and lower generation probabilities than non-associated chains that were equally common. In a later analysis, TCR association rates were found to vary across HLA loci, with the most associated TCRs seen for DRB1 alleles and the fewest for HLA-C alleles. A later analysis associated some 17,000 TCR beta sequences with specific HLA alleles at a false discovery rate of 0.05. This cohort had only TCR beta chains sequenced, and the lack of alpha or paired-chain data limited which features could be detected.

Preparation of the library involved the immunoSEQ multiplex PCR assay. For the multiplex PCR, a mixture combining 60 forward primers for TCR Vbeta segments and 13 reverse primers for TCR Jbeta segments was used. A multiplex PCR assay on genomic DNA amplified the CDR3 region of rearranged TCR beta genes. The amplified TCR beta libraries were sequenced on the Illumina HiSeq System as 87-base-pair reads. The authors processed their data as follows. Across the 500 to 700 repertoires, a later analysis counted 75 million to 90 million unique TCR beta chains, roughly 11 million of which were shared by at least two donors. To remove PCR and sequencing errors, raw reads were error-corrected and collapsed into unique sequences using a nearest-neighbor algorithm that merged closely related sequences. To assign V, D and J gene segments, CDR3 sequences were aligned to IMGT reference sequences. For a sequence to be retained, at least a six-nucleotide match to both a V gene segment and a J gene segment was required. Rearrangements were classified as productive when the CDR3 lacked stop codons and remained in frame with V and J, and all other rearrangements were classified as non-productive. Following IMGT convention, CDR3 was defined as the stretch from the second conserved V-encoded cysteine up to the conserved J-encoded phenylalanine. The earlier analysis of 587 of the donors excluded sequences that lacked an unambiguous match to a single V gene segment. In an earlier analysis of approximately 500 of the donors, a V segment was called functional when productive rearrangements were above 56.7%, and segregating when the standard deviation between donors exceeded 5%. A statistical classification framework was built to diagnose cytomegalovirus status from the catalog of TCR beta chain sequences. V and J gene assignment, in a later analysis, came from comparing TCR nucleotide sequences with IMGT/GENE-DB human TR gene sequences. The TCRdist pipeline was used in a later analysis to assign CDR3 sequences and most-parsimonious VDJ recombination scenarios. In a later analysis, each TCR beta chain was defined by its CDR3 amino acid sequence together with its V-gene family, and reads lacking a unique V-gene family were excluded. A later analysis removed 600 or so highly shared, low-generation-probability nucleotide sequences to deal with suspected cross-contamination and a sequencing artifact. A later analysis calculated a clonal expansion index for each public chain from normalized within-repertoire ranks of inferred template counts. In a later analysis, generation probabilities were computed with a VDJ recombination model fitted to out-of-frame rearrangements, and the resulting probabilities were checked against IGoR. In a later analysis, hypergeometric tests were used to score TCR-TCR, TCR-HLA and TCR-CMV co-occurrence, with a repertoire-size bias correction applied to TCR pairs. False discovery rates were estimated in a later analysis by permuting HLA or CMV assignments 20 times. In a later analysis, co-occurring TCRs were grouped using DBSCAN, with TCRdist sequence similarity added in when clustering inside HLA-allele-positive subsets. Repertoires with fewer than 30,000 or more than 120,000 public chains, plus five repertoires with anomalous nucleotide sharing, were excluded from co-occurrence clustering. TCRdb carries this immuneACCESS record with in-frame sequences only. Its versions omit some clonotypes, under half of them owing to an unresolved V gene in the studies checked, with the rest unexplained. That table supplies the V and J calls and clone size; D and trimming were determined from the DNA. A total of hundreds of thousands of clones appear in this sample, about 80% of them only once. The ten biggest clones cover approximately 5.7% of the sample.

As regards this clone: Its antigen is not yet known. The sample holds no much larger clone one base away, and base qualities are not on file.

Taken from the germline V gene (reference sequence), the CDR1 and CDR2 loops are GTSNPN and SVGIG. Ends trimmed: V by 3 bases, J by 6 bases; bases unmatched to a gene: 7. Measured from the cysteine to the phenylalanine, the CDR3 is 14 residues long. Of all the DNA, just the CDR3 is kept, 42 bases in frame from base 1. In total, roughly 710 healthy bone marrow donors made up the cohort. At the time of sampling, every cohort member was nominally healthy, though immune exposures that went unrecorded were likely present. The donor tested CMV seropositive, placing the donor among the 250 to 350 seropositive members of the cohort. Every donor gave a peripheral blood sample, and the peripheral blood mononuclear cells from that sample were used for TCR beta sequencing. Genomic DNA extraction from the blood cell samples was performed with the Qiagen DNeasy Blood Extraction Kit.

This TCR was sampled from a man aged 35-49 years in good health and CMV-seropositive. Recombination connected TRBV30 to TRBJ1-5; 8 bases in the junction line up with TRBD1. Sample: PBMCs. The DNA is as follows: TGTGCCTGGAGATCCCGACAGGGGAGTCAGCCCCAGCATTTT. It translates to CAWRSRQGSQPQHF.